This is a list of T cell receptor beta chains from one sample in a study of breast tumors, draining lymph nodes, adjacent tissues. MiXCR, applied by TCRdb to the multiplex PCR reads, yields one record per CDR3 protein. The data show about 200,000 distinct CDR3 sequences, roughly a third seen once. Sequenced input: axillary lymph node tissue. The receptors here all came from a female donor with breast cancer. Some clones in this sample may be carry-over from other donors' samples. Each CDR3 is given with its conserved first and last residue. The D gene is left open where the match is weak. Size is omitted from some rows. Given values are once, few, many or a class for expanded clones.

size: few; D: TRBD2; J: TRBJ2-5; V: TRBV6-5; CDR3: CASRTLAGGPGETQYF; DNA: TGTGCCAGCAGAACACTAGCGGGAGGGCCAGGGGAGACCCAGTACTTC
size: few; D: .; J: TRBJ2-3; V: TRBV5-1; CDR3: CASSLGGAAPCEQYF; DNA: TGCGCCAGCAGCCTGGGCGGAGCCGCCCCCTGCGAGCAGTACTTT
size: .; D: TRBD2; J: TRBJ2-1; V: TRBV24-1; CDR3: CATRASGRAFNEQFF; DNA: TGTGCCACCCGTGCTAGCGGGAGGGCCTTCAATGAGCAGTTCTTC
size: many; D: .; J: TRBJ2-3; V: TRBV7-2; CDR3: CASSSWTRDRQYF; DNA: TGTGCCAGCAGCTCGTGGACTCGAGATAGGCAGTATTTT
size: many; D: .; J: TRBJ1-5; V: TRBV6-1; CDR3: CASRQLAQPQHF; DNA: TGTGCCAGCAGGCAGTTAGCACAGCCCCAGCATTTT
size: .; D: TRBD1; J: TRBJ1-3; V: TRBV19; CDR3: CASSRVGTGGGNTIYF; DNA: TGTGCCAGTAGTAGGGTAGGGACAGGGGGCGGAAACACCATATATTTT
size: .; D: TRBD1; J: TRBJ2-7; V: TRBV5-6; CDR3: CASSTLTGGTRTYEQYF; DNA: TGTGCCAGCAGCACCCTGACAGGGGGCACTCGAACCTACGAGCAGTACTTC
size: .; D: TRBD2; J: TRBJ2-2; V: TRBV28; CDR3: CASILGGVAGELFF; DNA: TGTGCCAGCATCTTGGGAGGGGTTGCCGGGGAGCTGTTTTTT
size: many; D: TRBD2; J: TRBJ2-5; V: TRBV4-1; CDR3: CASSKGSGAGVGETQYF; DNA: TGCGCCAGCAGCAAGGGGTCGGGAGCGGGAGTTGGGGAGACCCAGTACTTC
size: many; D: .; J: TRBJ1-2; V: TRBV20-1; CDR3: CSARTPDRLYGYTF; DNA: TGCAGTGCTAGGACCCCCGATAGACTCTATGGCTACACCTTC